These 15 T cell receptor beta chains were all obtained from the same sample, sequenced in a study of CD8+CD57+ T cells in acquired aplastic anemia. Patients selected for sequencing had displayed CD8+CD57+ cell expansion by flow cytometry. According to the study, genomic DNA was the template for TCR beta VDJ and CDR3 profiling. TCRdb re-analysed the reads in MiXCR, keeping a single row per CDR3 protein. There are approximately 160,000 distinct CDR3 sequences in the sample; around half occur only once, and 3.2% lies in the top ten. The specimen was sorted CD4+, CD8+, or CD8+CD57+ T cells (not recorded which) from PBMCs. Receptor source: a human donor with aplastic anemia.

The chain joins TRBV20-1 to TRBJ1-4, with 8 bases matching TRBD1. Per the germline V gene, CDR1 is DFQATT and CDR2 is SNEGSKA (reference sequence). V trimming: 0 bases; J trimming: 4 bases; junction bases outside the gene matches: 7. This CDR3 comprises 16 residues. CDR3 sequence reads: CSARDWAGGRNEKLFF. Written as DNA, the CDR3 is TGCAGTGCTAGAGATTGGGCAGGGGGCCGTAATGAAAAACTGTTTTTT.

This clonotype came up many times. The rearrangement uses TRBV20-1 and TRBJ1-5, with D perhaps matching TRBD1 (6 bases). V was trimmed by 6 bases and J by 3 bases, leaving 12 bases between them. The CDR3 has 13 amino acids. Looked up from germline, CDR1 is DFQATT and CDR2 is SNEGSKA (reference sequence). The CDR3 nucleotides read TGCAGTGCCCTTACAGGGAACAATCAGCCCCAGCATTTT. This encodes CSALTGNNQPQHF.

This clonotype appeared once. The CDR3 spells CASSQGVGGSYEQYF. In nucleotides, the CDR3 is TGTGCCAGCAGCCAAGGGGTGGGTGGCTCCTACGAGCAGTACTTC. The genes are TRBV7-6 and TRBJ2-7; D is perhaps TRBD1 (5 bases). Trimming removed 5 bases at V and 0 bases at J, with 14 bases between. Germline CDR1 reads SGHVS; CDR2 reads FNYEAQ. This CDR3 comprises 15 residues.

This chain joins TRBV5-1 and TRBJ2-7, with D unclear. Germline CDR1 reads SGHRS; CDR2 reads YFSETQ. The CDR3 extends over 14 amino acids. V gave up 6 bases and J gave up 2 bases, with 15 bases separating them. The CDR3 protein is CASTPWQRTYEQYF. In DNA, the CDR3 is TGCGCCAGCACACCTTGGCAGCGAACCTACGAGCAGTACTTC.

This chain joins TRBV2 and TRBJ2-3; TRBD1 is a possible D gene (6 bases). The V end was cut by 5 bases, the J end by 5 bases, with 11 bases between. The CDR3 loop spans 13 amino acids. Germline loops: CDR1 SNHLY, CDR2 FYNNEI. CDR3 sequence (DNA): TGTGCCAGCAGTTGGGGGCTGGGAGATACGCAGTATTTT. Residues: CASSWGLGDTQYF.

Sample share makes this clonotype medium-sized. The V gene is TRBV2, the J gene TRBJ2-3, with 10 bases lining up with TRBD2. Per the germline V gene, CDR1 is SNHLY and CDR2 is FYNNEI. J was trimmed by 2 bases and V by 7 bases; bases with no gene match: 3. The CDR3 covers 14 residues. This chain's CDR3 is CASTGLADTDTQYF. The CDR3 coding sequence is TGTGCCAGCACAGGACTAGCGGACACAGATACGCAGTATTTT.

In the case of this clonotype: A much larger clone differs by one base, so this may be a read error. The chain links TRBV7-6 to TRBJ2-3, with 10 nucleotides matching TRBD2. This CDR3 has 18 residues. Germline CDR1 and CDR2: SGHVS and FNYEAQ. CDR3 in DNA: TGTGCCAGCAGCTTAGGCCTAACTAGCGGGGTTAGCACAGGTACGCAGTATTTT. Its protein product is CASSLGLTSGVSTGTQYF.

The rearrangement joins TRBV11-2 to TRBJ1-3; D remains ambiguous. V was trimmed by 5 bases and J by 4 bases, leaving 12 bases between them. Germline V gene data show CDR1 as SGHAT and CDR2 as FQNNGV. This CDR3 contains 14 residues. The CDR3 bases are TGTGCCAGCAGCCCCCTAACGGCGGGAAACACCATATATTTT. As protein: CASSPLTAGNTIYF.

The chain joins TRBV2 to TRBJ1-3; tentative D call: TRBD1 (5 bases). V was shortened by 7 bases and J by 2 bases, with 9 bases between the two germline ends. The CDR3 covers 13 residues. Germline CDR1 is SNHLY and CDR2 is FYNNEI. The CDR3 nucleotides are TGTGCCAGCAAGGGGAGGACTGGAAACACCATATATTTT. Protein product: CASKGRTGNTIYF.

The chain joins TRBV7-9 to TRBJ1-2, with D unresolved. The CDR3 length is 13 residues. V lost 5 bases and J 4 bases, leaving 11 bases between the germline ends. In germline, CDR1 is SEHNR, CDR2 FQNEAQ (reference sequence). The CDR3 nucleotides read TGTGCCAGCAGCGTTTTTGACTCCTATGGCTACACCTTC. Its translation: CASSVFDSYGYTF.

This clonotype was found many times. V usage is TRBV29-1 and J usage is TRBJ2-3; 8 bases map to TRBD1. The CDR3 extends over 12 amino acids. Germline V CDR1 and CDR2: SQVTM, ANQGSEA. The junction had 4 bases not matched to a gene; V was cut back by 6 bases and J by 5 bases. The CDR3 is CSVDRVKDTQYF. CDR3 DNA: TGCAGCGTGGACAGGGTGAAAGATACGCAGTATTTT.

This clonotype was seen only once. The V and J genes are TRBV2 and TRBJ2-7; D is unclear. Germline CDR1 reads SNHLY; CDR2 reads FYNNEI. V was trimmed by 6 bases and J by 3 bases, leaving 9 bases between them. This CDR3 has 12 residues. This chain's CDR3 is CASSLTYYEQYF. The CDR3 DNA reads TGTGCCAGCAGCCTCACATACTACGAGCAGTACTTC.

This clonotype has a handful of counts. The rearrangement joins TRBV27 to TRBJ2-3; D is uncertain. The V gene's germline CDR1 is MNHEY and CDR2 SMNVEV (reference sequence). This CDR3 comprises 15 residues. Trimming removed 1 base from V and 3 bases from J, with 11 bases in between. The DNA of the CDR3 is TGTGCCAGCAGTTTATTGGGTGACATAACAGATACGCAGTATTTT. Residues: CASSLLGDITDTQYF.

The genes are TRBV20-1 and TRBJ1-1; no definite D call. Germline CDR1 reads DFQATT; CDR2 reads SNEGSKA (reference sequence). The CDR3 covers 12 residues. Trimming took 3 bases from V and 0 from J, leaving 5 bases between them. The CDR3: CSARVMNTEAFF. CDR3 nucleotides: TGCAGTGCTAGGGTTATGAACACTGAAGCTTTCTTT.

In nucleotides, the CDR3 is TGTGCCAGCGGTGCTACGTACCAAGAGACCCAGTACTTC. Translating it yields CASGATYQETQYF. The chain combines TRBV9 with TRBJ2-5; D unresolved. The CDR3 covers 13 residues. V shed 7 bases and J shed 0 bases, with 10 bases lying between them. The germline V gene has CDR1 SGDLS and CDR2 YYNGEE.